This TCR beta chain is drawn from a study of blood T cell repertoires in COVID-19. The CDR3 extends over 15 amino acids. V shed 3 bases, J shed 1 base, and the junction held 6 bases outside the gene matches. Germline V gene data show CDR1 as SGDLS and CDR2 as YYNGEE. Sequencing used immunoSEQ multiplex PCR; TCRdb keeps in-frame clones, though not all of them. The sample yields about 250,000 clones, 70% to 90% seen once. The receptor's source is a woman between 50 and 59 years old with acute COVID-19. The sample consisted of PBMCs or T cells enriched from blood (not recorded which). The chain recombines TRBV9 with TRBJ1-2, with TRBD1 matching over 7 bases. In nucleotides, the CDR3 is TGTGCCAGCAGCGCGGGACAGATAATTAACTATGGCTACACCTTC. It specifies CASSAGQIINYGYTF.